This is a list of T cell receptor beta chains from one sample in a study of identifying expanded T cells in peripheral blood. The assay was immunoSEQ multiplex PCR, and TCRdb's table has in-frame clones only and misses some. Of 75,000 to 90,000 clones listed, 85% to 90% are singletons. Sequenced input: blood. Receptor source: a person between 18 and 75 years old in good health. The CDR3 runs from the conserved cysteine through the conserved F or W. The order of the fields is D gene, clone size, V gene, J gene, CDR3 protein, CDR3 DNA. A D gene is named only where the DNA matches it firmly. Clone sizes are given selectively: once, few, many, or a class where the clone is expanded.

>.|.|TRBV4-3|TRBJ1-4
CASSQNRGANEKLFF
TGCGCCAGCAGCCAAAATAGAGGGGCTAATGAAAAACTGTTTTTT
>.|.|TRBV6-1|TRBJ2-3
CASLPAAETDTQYF
TGTGCCAGCCTTCCCGCGGCAGAAACAGATACGCAGTATTTT
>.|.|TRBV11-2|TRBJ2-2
CASSWSPTTGELFF
TGTGCCAGCAGCTGGAGCCCCACCACCGGGGAGCTGTTTTTT
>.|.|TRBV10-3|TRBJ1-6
CAISEDPRSPLHF
TGTGCCATCAGTGAGGACCCCCGTTCACCCCTCCACTTT
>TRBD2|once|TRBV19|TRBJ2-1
CASSIDQTFPSGSSYNEQFF
TGTGCCAGTAGTATAGACCAGACCTTCCCTAGCGGGAGTTCCTACAATGAGCAGTTCTTC
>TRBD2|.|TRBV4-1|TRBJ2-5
CASSQAGLAGGSQETQYF
TGCGCCAGCAGCCAGGCGGGACTAGCGGGGGGATCCCAAGAGACCCAGTACTTC
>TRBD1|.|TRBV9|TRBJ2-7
CASSVGDRVGEQYF
TGTGCCAGCAGCGTAGGCGACAGGGTTGGCGAGCAGTACTTC
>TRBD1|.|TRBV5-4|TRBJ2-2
CASSSTGGAGTGELFF
TGTGCCAGCAGCTCAACAGGGGGCGCGGGCACCGGGGAGCTGTTTTTT
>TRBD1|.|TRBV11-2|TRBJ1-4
CASSLNRGNEKLFF
TGTGCCAGCAGCTTAAACAGGGGTAATGAAAAACTGTTTTTT
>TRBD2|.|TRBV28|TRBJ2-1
CASSLAGAWYNEQFF
TGTGCCAGCAGTTTAGCGGGAGCTTGGTACAATGAGCAGTTCTTC
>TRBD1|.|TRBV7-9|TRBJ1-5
CASSRQGRQPQHF
TGTGCCAGCAGCCGACAGGGACGGCAGCCCCAGCATTTT
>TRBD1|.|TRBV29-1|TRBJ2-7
CSVETIGTGAGEQYF
TGCAGCGTTGAGACAATAGGTACAGGGGCCGGCGAGCAGTACTTC
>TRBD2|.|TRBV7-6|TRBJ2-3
CASSSSGGANTQYF
TGTGCCAGCAGCTCGAGCGGGGGGGCGAATACGCAGTATTTT
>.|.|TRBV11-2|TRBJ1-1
CASSLPPTGMNTEAFF
TGTGCCAGCAGCTTACCCCCGACAGGTATGAACACTGAAGCTTTCTTT
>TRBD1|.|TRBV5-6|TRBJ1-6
CASSRTGEEPLHF
TGTGCCAGCAGCCGCACAGGGGAGGAACCCCTCCACTTT
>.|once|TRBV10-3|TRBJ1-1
CAISEISVNTEAFF
TGTGCCATCAGTGAGATATCAGTGAACACTGAAGCTTTCTTT
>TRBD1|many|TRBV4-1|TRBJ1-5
CASSQDRGQPQHF
TGCGCCAGCAGCCAGGACAGGGGTCAGCCCCAGCATTTT
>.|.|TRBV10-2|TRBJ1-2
CASSEGAGGYTF
TGCGCCAGCAGTGAGGGGGCAGGGGGCTACACCTTC
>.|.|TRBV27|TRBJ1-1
CASTRDMNTEAFF
TGTGCCAGCACCCGGGACATGAACACTGAAGCTTTCTTT
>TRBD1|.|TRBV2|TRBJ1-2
CASLGTGRGYTF
TGTGCCAGCCTAGGGACAGGGCGCGGCTACACCTTC
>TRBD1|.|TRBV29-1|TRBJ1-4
CSVEAGQGKKLFF
TGCAGCGTTGAGGCGGGACAGGGGAAAAAACTGTTTTTT
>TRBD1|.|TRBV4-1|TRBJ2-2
CASSQGQGENTGELFF
TGCGCCAGCAGTCAAGGACAGGGGGAAAACACCGGGGAGCTGTTTTTT
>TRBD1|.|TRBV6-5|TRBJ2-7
CASSRRDRALEQYF
TGTGCCAGCAGCCGCCGGGACAGGGCGCTCGAGCAGTACTTC
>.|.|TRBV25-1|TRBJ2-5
CASSDCQNEQGTQETQYF
TGTGCCAGCAGTGACTGTCAGAACGAACAGGGTACCCAAGAGACCCAGTACTTC
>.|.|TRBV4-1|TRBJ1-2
CASSQELMHYGYTF
TGCGCCAGCAGCCAAGAACTGATGCACTATGGCTACACCTTC
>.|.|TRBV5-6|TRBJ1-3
CASSFRQSVLYF
TGTGCCAGCAGCTTCCGGCAGTCAGTCCTATATTTT
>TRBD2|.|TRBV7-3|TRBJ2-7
CASELAGGTWRQYF
TGTGCCAGCGAGTTAGCGGGAGGGACTTGGCGACAGTACTTC
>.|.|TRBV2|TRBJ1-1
CASMRTENTEAFF
TGTGCCAGCATGCGGACGGAGAACACTGAAGCTTTCTTT
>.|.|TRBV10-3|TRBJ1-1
CAGMTAGNTEAFF
TGTGCCGGCATGACCGCAGGGAACACTGAAGCTTTCTTT
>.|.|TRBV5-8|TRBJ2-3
CASSLEGNTDTQYF
TGTGCCAGCAGCTTGGAGGGAAACACAGATACGCAGTATTTT
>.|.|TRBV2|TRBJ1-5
CASTPEVTGNQPQHF
TGTGCCAGCACCCCCGAGGTGACCGGCAATCAGCCCCAGCATTTT
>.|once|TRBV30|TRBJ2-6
CAWKNSGANVLTF
TGTGCCTGGAAAAACTCTGGGGCCAACGTCCTGACTTTC
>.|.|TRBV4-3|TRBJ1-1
CASSLKTSGGTEAFF
TGCGCCAGCAGCCTAAAGACATCCGGTGGCACTGAAGCTTTCTTT